Sequencing of this TCR beta chain was carried out in a study of cytomegalovirus exposure and HLA in healthy donors. CDR3 length equals 13 residues. The germline V gene has CDR1 SNHLY and CDR2 FYNNEI. Only in-frame clones appear in the TCRdb table, and some are missing; sequencing was by immunoSEQ multiplex PCR. Seen here are some 140,000 clones, 85% to 90% observed once, and the top ten hold about 2.2%. As concerns this clone: Antigen: not known.

Overall study findings and caveats: Clusters of TCRs from the first cohort tended to co-occur in the roughly 120 validation repertoires (as a later analysis found).

Sample: PBMCs. The rearrangement joins TRBV2 to TRBJ2-7, with 7 bases aligning to TRBD1. The clonotype was recovered from a human donor in good health. CDR3 in amino acids: CASRQGNSNEQYF. The DNA for the CDR3 is TGTGCTTCCCGACAGGGAAATTCTAACGAGCAGTACTTC.